The T cell receptor (beta chain) under discussion was sequenced for a study of early T cells in non-severe SARS-CoV-2 infection. The V end lost 5 bases, the J end lost 8 bases, and 15 bases lay between the germline ends. The CDR3 sequence is 12 residues long. Per the germline V gene, CDR1 is DFQATT and CDR2 is SNEGSKA (reference sequence). A single record per CDR3 protein comes from TCRdb applying MiXCR to the 5' RACE reads. The sample lists about 61,000 distinct CDR3 sequences; roughly 10% were seen once. This clonotype was observed at least ten times. The clonotype comes from an adult who was a healthcare worker with PCR-confirmed SARS-CoV-2 infection or an uninfected control (not recorded which). The chain employs TRBV20-1 and TRBJ2-5; D is undetermined. The sample was whole blood. CDR3 region: CSAHTAKPTQYF. CDR3 nucleotides: TGCAGTGCTCATACAGCCAAGCCAACCCAGTACTTC.